The 19 T cell receptor beta chains reported below all come from one sample, sequenced in a study of T cells in narcolepsy. Here immunoSEQ multiplex PCR was the method, and the copy in TCRdb shows in-frame clones only, minus some. This table has roughly 34,000 clones, about four fifths appearing once. The source material was CD45RA- memory CD4+ T cells from PBMCs. These TCRs come from a human donor with narcolepsy.

The rearrangement joins TRBV2 to TRBJ1-6, with no clear D. Germline-derived CDR1 and CDR2 are SNHLY and FYNNEI. V was pared by 4 bases and J by 0 bases, with 4 bases between. There are 14 residues in the CDR3. DNA for the CDR3: TGTGCCAGCAGTGGAGGCTCCTATAATTCACCCCTCCACTTT. The encoded protein is CASSGGSYNSPLHF.

The chain uses TRBV7-2 and TRBJ2-5; TRBD1 is a possible D gene (7 bases). With 2 bases removed from V and 5 bases from J, the gap between germline ends came to 15 bases. This CDR3 is built from 15 residues. Germline lookup yields CDR1 SGHTA and CDR2 FQGNSA. CDR3 loop: CASSLQGGARETQYF. CDR3 nucleotides: TGTGCCAGCAGCTTACAGGGGGGCGCGAGGGAGACCCAGTACTTC.

V is TRBV5-6 and J is TRBJ2-3; the D gene is possibly TRBD1 (6 bases). Germline V lookup: CDR1 SGHDT, CDR2 YYEEEE. This CDR3 region has 13 residues. V lost 5 bases and J 6 bases, leaving 13 bases between the germline ends. CDR3 sequence (DNA): TGTGCCAGCAGACCAGCTGGGGGCGATACGCAGTATTTT. It is translated as CASRPAGGDTQYF.

The chain recombines TRBV9 with TRBJ1-1, with D perhaps matching TRBD1 (5 bases). Deletions cut 4 bases from V and 3 bases from J, with 10 bases between. This CDR3 has 13 amino acids. Germline V CDR1 and CDR2: SGDLS, YYNGEE. In nucleotides, the CDR3 is TGTGCCAGCAGCCTAGGGGCAGACACTGAAGCTTTCTTT. Its protein product is CASSLGADTEAFF.

The V gene is TRBV11-1, the J gene TRBJ2-1; TRBD2 matches at 7 bases. The germline CDR1 and CDR2 sequences are SGHAT and FQDESV (reference sequence). The V gene end was trimmed by 4 bases and the J gene end by 4 bases; junction bases not matched to a gene: 13. The CDR3 sequence is 17 residues long. CDR3 DNA sequence: TGTGCCAGCAGCTCTCCCGCCGGGACTACTTCATACAATGAGCAGTTCTTC. This codes for CASSSPAGTTSYNEQFF.

The V gene is TRBV14, the J gene TRBJ1-1; possibly TRBD1 for D (5 bases). CDR1 SGHDN and CDR2 FVKESK come from the germline V gene. This CDR3 region has 13 residues. Trimming cost V 0 bases and J 11 bases, with 13 bases left between them. The CDR3 nucleotides are TGTGCCAGCAGCCAAGATCTGGGGCGAGGGGCTTTCTTT. Protein: CASSQDLGRGAFF.

The genes are TRBV4-3 and TRBJ2-5; a possible D gene is TRBD2 (6 bases). CDR1 and CDR2 (germline): LGHNA, YSLEER. The CDR3 loop spans 18 amino acids. Trimming took 0 bases from V and 2 from J, leaving 19 bases between them. CDR3 bases: TGCGCCAGCAGCCAAGATTCCACGGGAGCAGGGAGGCAAGAGACCCAGTACTTC. This sequence encodes CASSQDSTGAGRQETQYF.

This chain links TRBV5-4 with TRBJ1-1; a possible D gene is TRBD1 (5 bases). Deletions cut 4 bases from V and 3 bases from J, with 13 bases between. CDR3 size: 14 residues. Germline values: CDR1 SGHNT, CDR2 YYREEE (reference sequence). In nucleotides, the CDR3 is TGTGCCAGCAGCCCAGGGCGCGGATACACTGAAGCTTTCTTT. Translated: CASSPGRGYTEAFF.

This chain links TRBV4-1 with TRBJ2-7, with a weak D call TRBD1 (6 bases). Between the trimmed V and J ends, which lost 0 bases and 4 bases, there was a span of 10 bases. CDR1 is MGHRA, CDR2 YSYEKL, per germline. The length of the CDR3 is 14 residues. DNA of the CDR3: TGCGCCAGCAGCCAAGATCAAGGGGGATACGAGCAGTACTTC. This encodes CASSQDQGGYEQYF.

The V gene is TRBV11-1, the J gene TRBJ1-6, with a weak D call TRBD1 (5 bases). The CDR3 length is 15 residues. Trimming took 2 bases from V and 10 from J, leaving 15 bases between them. Germline V gene data show CDR1 as SGHAT and CDR2 as FQDESV (reference sequence). The CDR3 region is CASSLNRQGASPLHF. CDR3 coding DNA: TGTGCCAGCAGCTTAAACCGGCAGGGTGCCTCACCCCTCCACTTT.

V gene TRBV30 combines with J gene TRBJ2-5; TRBD1 might be the D (5 bases). The CDR3 extends over 14 amino acids. Trimming removed 5 bases from V and 4 bases from J, with 17 bases in between. The germline V gene encodes CDR1 GTSNPN and CDR2 SVGIG (reference sequence). The CDR3 nucleotides are TGTGCCTGGGGGCTCCAGGGTTATGGAGAGACCCAGTACTTC. This gives the protein CAWGLQGYGETQYF.

The rearrangement uses TRBV7-3 and TRBJ1-1; D perhaps matches TRBD1 (5 bases). From germline, CDR1 is SGHTA and CDR2 FQGTGA. Trimming stripped 4 bases from V and 4 bases from J, with 16 bases between. The CDR3 contains 15 residues. CDR3 in DNA: TGTGCCAGCAGCTCCCAGGGAGGGTTCGTCACTGAAGCTTTCTTT. Translated, it gives CASSSQGGFVTEAFF.

V is TRBV19 and J is TRBJ2-2, with D hard to call. Germline lookup yields CDR1 LNHDA and CDR2 SQIVND (reference sequence). This CDR3 has 13 residues. Trimming left V 3 bases short and J 5 bases short, with 7 bases between. In DNA, the CDR3 is TGTGCCAGTAGTATGAGAGGAACCGGGGAGCTGTTTTTT. Translation: CASSMRGTGELFF.

Comment on this clone: The junction does not match germline at one end; this may be a read error. The V call is TRBV7-9, the J call TRBJ1-2, with TRBD1 matching over 7 bases. The CDR3 runs 14 residues. Per the germline V gene, CDR1 is SEHNR and CDR2 is FQNEAQ (reference sequence). CDR3: CASSFRDREPSRDF. The CDR3 DNA sequence: TGTGCCAGCAGCTTCCGTGACAGGGAACCCTCTAGAGACTTC.

The chain recombines TRBV11-2 with TRBJ1-6; possibly TRBD1 for D (6 bases). V was trimmed by 2 bases and J by 10 bases, leaving 18 bases between them. CDR1 and CDR2 (germline): SGHAT, FQNNGV. The CDR3 is 16 residues long. The CDR3 bases are TGTGCCAGCAGCTTAATTGCCCAAGGGGGTAGGTCACCCCTCCACTTT. It specifies CASSLIAQGGRSPLHF.

This clone was recorded once. J is TRBJ1-6 and V is TRBV7-9, with no clear D. Trimming stripped 2 bases from V and 8 bases from J, with 13 bases between. Germline CDR1 SEHNR, CDR2 FQNEAQ (reference sequence). This CDR3 is built from 15 residues. The CDR3 here is CASSLMASGDSPLHF. DNA of the CDR3: TGTGCCAGCAGCTTAATGGCCAGTGGCGATTCACCCCTCCACTTT.

J is TRBJ1-3 and V is TRBV11-2; the D is unclear. The CDR3 has 17 residues. Trimming stripped 3 bases from V and 0 bases from J, with 15 bases between. CDR1 is SGHAT, CDR2 FQNNGV, per germline. The CDR3 DNA follows: TGTGCCAGCAGCTTCTTAAAAGGCTTCATCTCTGGAAACACCATATATTTT. Amino acids: CASSFLKGFISGNTIYF.

V gene TRBV9 combines with J gene TRBJ1-1; D not certain. The CDR3 runs 15 residues. V lost 0 bases, J lost 0 bases, and 9 bases lay in between. Looked up from germline, CDR1 is SGDLS and CDR2 is YYNGEE. The CDR3 loop reads CASSVGVQMNTEAFF. For the CDR3, the DNA is TGTGCCAGCAGCGTAGGAGTCCAAATGAACACTGAAGCTTTCTTT.

This clone was detected only once. This chain uses TRBV7-9 with TRBJ2-7, with D unresolved. V shed 1 base and J shed 3 bases, with 10 bases lying between them. Looked up from germline, CDR1 is SEHNR and CDR2 is FQNEAQ (reference sequence). The CDR3 extends over 14 amino acids. The DNA for the CDR3 is TGTGCCAGCAGCTTAGACCTCAACCGCTACGAGCAGTACTTC. Translation: CASSLDLNRYEQYF.